A selection of T cell receptor beta chains follows, all from one sample in a study of beta chain features in type 1 diabetes. The protocol was immunoSEQ multiplex PCR, while the TCRdb copy is restricted to in-frame clones and leaves out a portion. The sample holds nearly 700,000 clones, roughly 13% seen once. The source material was naive CD4+ T cells from blood. The receptors were gathered from a man aged 18-30 years with type 1 diabetes. Both conserved end residues are trimmed from each CDR3. The D gene is left open where the match is weak.

V gene	D gene	CDR3 protein
TRBV5-4	.	ASSLDRQYGYT
TRBV5-1	TRBD1	ASSDPQGEETQY
TRBV6-4	.	ASSDSSPTEAF
TRBV11-2	.	ASSLRRELAHNEQF
TRBV6-1	.	ASSTPGANVLT
TRBV19	.	ASAGQRGETQY
TRBV11-3	.	ASSEETVSKF
TRBV6-5	.	ASRQGENTEAF
TRBV2	.	ASSEARGGSGRPLH
TRBV28	TRBD1	ASSSPGQGLWNTEAF
TRBV25-1	.	ASTLGGRSPLH
TRBV2	.	ASSSGVNSPLH
TRBV6-5	TRBD1	ASTQTGSRELF
TRBV28	.	ASRSYNSPLH
TRBV30	TRBD1	AWDYRGNTEAF
TRBV5-1	TRBD1	ASSSGQGLMVQY
TRBV15	TRBD1	ATRGYETGPEKLF
TRBV11-3	TRBD2	ASSAGLAGGVETQY
TRBV7-2	.	ASSPRAVTGNQPQH
TRBV30	.	AWSVSATTDTQY
TRBV16	.	ASAVGSGYT
TRBV2	.	ASSQGTGNTIY
TRBV30	.	AWSPPGDYGYT
TRBV11-3	TRBD1	ASSPGQGYEQY
TRBV9	.	ASSVWSTASSGNTIY
TRBV9	TRBD1	ASSVWTGGGEQF
TRBV7-2	.	ASSFTKRETQY
TRBV30	.	AWSTRYWGEQY
TRBV5-6	.	ASSSSLNTEAF
TRBV28	TRBD2	ASKYSGGPGYNEQF
TRBV5-1	.	ASSPYRGRFTDTQY